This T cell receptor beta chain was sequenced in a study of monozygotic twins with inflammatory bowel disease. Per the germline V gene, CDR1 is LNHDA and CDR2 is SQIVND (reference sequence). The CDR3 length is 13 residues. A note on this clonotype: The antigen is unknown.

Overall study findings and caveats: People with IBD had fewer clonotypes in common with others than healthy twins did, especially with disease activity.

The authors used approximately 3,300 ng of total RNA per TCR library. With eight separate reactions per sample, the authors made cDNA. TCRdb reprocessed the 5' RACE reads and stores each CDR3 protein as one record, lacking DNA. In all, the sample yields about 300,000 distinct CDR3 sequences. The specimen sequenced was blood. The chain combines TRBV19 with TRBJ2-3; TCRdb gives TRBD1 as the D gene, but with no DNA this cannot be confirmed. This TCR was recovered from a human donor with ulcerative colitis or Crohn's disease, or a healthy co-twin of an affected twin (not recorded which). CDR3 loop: CASGRRDTDTQYF.